This T cell receptor beta chain was sequenced for a study of T cell repertoires in cytomegalovirus infection. As for the study in general: A matching HLA type, together with CMV infection, was signaled by public TCR beta signatures.

One entry per CDR3 protein results from TCRdb running MiXCR on the reads. Here the sample spans 500,000 or so distinct CDR3 sequences, about 15% being singletons. The CDR3 loop spans 13 amino acids. Trimming cost V 7 bases and J 6 bases, with 13 bases left between them. There are many counts of this clonotype. The antigen is unknown. Study-level points and caveats: Using cumulative public TCR beta family frequency, the authors identified those who carried CMV together with the relevant HLA. Within the response measured ex vivo, HLA-C-restricted CMV-specific TCR beta clonotypes were dominant.

The TCR sequence derives from a human donor in good health (CMV status not recorded). Some clones in this sample may be carry-over from other donors' samples. V usage is TRBV12-3 or TRBV12-4 and J usage is TRBJ1-5; D is perhaps TRBD1 (6 bases). The specimen was CD8+ T cells from PBMCs. DNA of the CDR3: TGTGCCAGCACCCCCGGGGGCGGTCAGCCCCAGCATTTT. It codes for CASTPGGGQPQHF.